The sample holds a few counts of the clone carrying this T cell receptor beta chain. The data stem from a study of T-cell reconstitution after alpha-beta-depleted transplantation in children. Using unique molecular identifiers, the investigators prepared the TCRbeta library. TCRdb recomputed calls from the PCR reads with MiXCR, one row per CDR3 protein. The repertoire holds almost 500,000 distinct CDR3 sequences, with under 15% as singletons. This CDR3 contains 15 residues. The V end was cut by 3 bases, the J end by 3 bases, with 12 bases between. The V and J genes are TRBV12-3 or TRBV12-4 and TRBJ2-1; D gene uncertain. This sequence originates from a human donor who donated a stem cell graft to a child with combined immunodeficiency. Material: PBMCs from the stem cell graft donor, obtained from the stem cell graft. As DNA, the CDR3 is TGTGCCAGCAGTTTGATCTCCCAGCTCTACAATGAGCAGTTCTTC. This sequence encodes CASSLISQLYNEQFF.